There are a few counts of the clone carrying this T cell receptor beta chain. The study drew its donors from healthy HIV-negative adults without recent acute infections or vaccinations. This record comes from a study of shared clonotypes between healthy human individuals. The CDR3 length is 14 residues. Trimming at V came to 8 bases and at J to 9 bases, leaving 11 bases not matched to a gene. Germline CDR1 MNHEY, CDR2 SMNVEV (reference sequence). The material for each subset, its genomic DNA, was split evenly across several immunoSEQ plates. Repertoires were generated with immunoSEQ multiplex PCR, while TCRdb's copy carries only in-frame clones and drops some. The sample holds approximately 720,000 clones; approximately 75% are singletons and the top ten take roughly 1.8%.

The rearrangement joins TRBV27 to TRBJ2-3; 10 nucleotides line up with TRBD1. Sequencing used memory CD4+ T cells sorted from blood. The sample's subset: CD45RA-negative fraction. This receptor was obtained from a woman under 40 in good health. The CDR3 loop reads CASSDRGRSGTQYF. CDR3 DNA sequence: TGTGCCAGCTCCGACAGGGGGCGTTCTGGGACGCAGTATTTT.